Presented here are 31 T cell receptor beta chains from one specimen sequenced in a study of shared clonotypes between healthy human individuals. TCRdb keeps only in-frame clones here, not all; method: immunoSEQ multiplex PCR. The sample carries about 990,000 clones, about 84% recorded once. The sequencing sample was made of memory CD4+ T cells from PBMCs. As to subset: CD45RA-negative fraction. The source of these receptors is a man aged 18-30 years in good health. Some clones in this sample may be carry-over from other donors' samples.

The sample holds a few counts of this clone. The V call is TRBV19, the J call TRBJ2-4; D gene unclear. The CDR3 totals 15 residues. The V gene's germline CDR1 is LNHDA and CDR2 SQIVND (reference sequence). V was cut by 2 bases and J by 1 base, with 9 bases left in between. Here the CDR3 DNA reads TGTGCCAGTAGTATACAGGTCGGGGCCAAAAACATTCAGTACTTC. Protein product: CASSIQVGAKNIQYF.

The CDR3 sequence: CASSLARGNYGYTF. DNA of the CDR3: TGTGCCAGCAGCTTGGCCAGGGGTAACTATGGCTACACCTTC. The rearrangement uses TRBV5-6 and TRBJ1-2; D is possibly TRBD1 (6 bases). Trimming removed 0 bases from V and 1 base from J, with 7 bases in between. Germline loops: CDR1 SGHDT, CDR2 YYEEEE. There are 14 residues in the CDR3.

The gene calls are TRBV9 and TRBJ1-4, with no clear D. This CDR3 is built from 14 residues. From germline, CDR1 is SGDLS and CDR2 YYNGEE. V was trimmed by 1 base and J by 2 bases, leaving 6 bases between them. The CDR3: CASSVRGTNEKLFF. CDR3 nucleotides: TGTGCCAGCAGCGTAAGAGGCACTAATGAAAAACTGTTTTTT.

The chain couples TRBV10-3 to TRBJ2-7; D is possibly TRBD1 (5 bases). CDR1 and CDR2 (germline): ENHRY, SYGVKD. V was cut by 6 bases and J by 3 bases, with 15 bases left in between. The CDR3 covers 14 residues. The CDR3 reads CAIRDDGDSYEQYF. CDR3 DNA sequence: TGTGCCATCAGGGACGACGGAGACAGCTACGAGCAGTACTTC.

This clone was counted once. The chain combines TRBV18 with TRBJ1-4, with D maybe TRBD1 (5 bases). V was shortened by 6 bases and J by 4 bases, with 9 bases between the two germline ends. The CDR3 loop spans 13 amino acids. Germline V CDR1 and CDR2: KGHSH, LQKENI. The CDR3 here is CASSEGLNEKLFF. In DNA, the CDR3 is TGTGCCAGCTCGGAGGGGCTTAATGAAAAACTGTTTTTT.

V usage is TRBV29-1 and J usage is TRBJ2-6; D ambiguous. The V gene lost 4 bases and the J gene lost 2 bases, with 12 bases spanning the gap. The CDR3 loop spans 15 amino acids. Germline CDR1 and CDR2: SQVTM and ANQGSEA. CDR3 region: CSVAGSKTGANVLTF. The CDR3 DNA reads TGCAGCGTTGCCGGATCGAAGACTGGGGCCAACGTCCTGACTTTC.

The chain uses TRBV10-3 and TRBJ2-1; tentatively, D is TRBD1 or TRBD2 (5 bases each). This CDR3 is 15 amino acids long. CDR1 is ENHRY and CDR2 is SYGVKD in the germline V gene. Trimming removed 5 bases from V and 4 bases from J, with 15 bases in between. CDR3 sequence (DNA): TGTGCCATCAGTTCCCTTCGGGGCTTATACAATGAGCAGTTCTTC. Amino acid sequence: CAISSLRGLYNEQFF.

CDR3 amino acids: CASSILSGGPYEQYF. The CDR3 nucleotides read TGTGCCAGTAGTATCCTCTCGGGCGGGCCCTACGAGCAGTACTTC. This chain uses TRBV19 with TRBJ2-7; D perhaps matches TRBD2 (5 bases). Trimming pared 3 bases from V and 2 bases from J, leaving 14 bases between. This CDR3 contains 15 residues. Per germline, CDR1 LNHDA and CDR2 SQIVND (reference sequence).

The genes are TRBV29-1 and TRBJ2-1; perhaps TRBD2 as D (5 bases). Germline V lookup: CDR1 SQVTM, CDR2 ANQGSEA. The CDR3 sequence is 16 residues long. V was cut by 2 bases and J by 2 bases, with 16 bases left in between. The CDR3 sequence: CSVERAKSGPYNEQFF. The DNA of the CDR3 is TGCAGCGTTGAAAGGGCGAAGAGCGGACCCTACAATGAGCAGTTCTTC.

The rearrangement uses TRBV28 and TRBJ2-7; D is unresolved. V dropped 4 bases and J dropped 1 base, with 5 bases sitting between them. Germline lookup yields CDR1 MDHEN and CDR2 SYDVKM. This CDR3 is built from 12 residues. The CDR3 is CASSSQSYEQYF. DNA for the CDR3: TGTGCCAGCAGTTCCCAATCCTACGAGCAGTACTTC.

The chain uses TRBV28 and TRBJ2-7; D possibly corresponds to TRBD1 (5 bases). Trimming stripped 3 bases from V and 5 bases from J, with 17 bases between. Germline assignment: CDR1 MDHEN and CDR2 SYDVKM. This CDR3 is built from 15 residues. The CDR3 here is CASSFKGWRLHEQYF. CDR3 in DNA: TGTGCCAGCAGTTTTAAGGGGTGGCGGTTACACGAGCAGTACTTC.

This clone was recorded a few times. This chain connects TRBV4-2 to TRBJ2-7; TRBD1 is a possible D gene (6 bases). Germline V CDR1 and CDR2: LGHNA, YNFKEQ. Trimming took off 1 base at V and 0 bases at J, with 10 bases between the two ends. The CDR3 runs 15 residues. This CDR3 reads CASSQVRGSSYEQYF. The DNA for the CDR3 is TGTGCCAGCAGCCAAGTAAGGGGGAGCTCCTACGAGCAGTACTTC.

The gene calls are TRBV7-2 and TRBJ1-5; 9 bases line up with TRBD1. Germline V gene lookup returns CDR1 SGHTA and CDR2 FQGNSA. With 1 base clipped from V and 6 bases from J, the junction kept 4 bases outside the gene matches. This CDR3 has 15 residues. The CDR3 DNA reads as TGTGCCAGCAGCTTAGGGGGACAGGGCGCTCAGCCCCAGCATTTT. As protein: CASSLGGQGAQPQHF.

The chain couples TRBV15 to TRBJ2-1; 9 bases are a match to TRBD2. CDR1 LNHNV and CDR2 YYDKDF come from the germline V gene (reference sequence). This CDR3 region has 16 residues. The junction had 9 bases not matched to a gene; V was cut back by 3 bases and J by 6 bases. DNA for the CDR3: TGTGCCACCAGCAGTCCCCGACTAGCGGTAGCCAATGAGCAGTTCTTC. It is translated as CATSSPRLAVANEQFF.

This chain links TRBV15 with TRBJ2-3, with no clear D. Germline CDR1 and CDR2: LNHNV and YYDKDF (reference sequence). Between the trimmed V and J ends, which lost 3 bases and 1 base, there was a span of 2 bases. This CDR3 contains 12 residues. The chain's CDR3 is CATSSGTDTQYF. The CDR3 DNA follows: TGTGCCACCAGCAGTGGCACAGATACGCAGTATTTT.

This rearrangement joins TRBV28 to TRBJ2-5; 9 bases are shared with TRBD1. V gave up 6 bases and J gave up 7 bases; unmatched junction bases: 6. In germline, CDR1 is MDHEN, CDR2 SYDVKM. This CDR3 spans 13 amino acids. The CDR3 nucleotides read TGTGCCAGCAGCCCCGACAGGGGGGTGACCCAGTACTTC. It codes for CASSPDRGVTQYF. The full variable domain, completed using reference TRBV28 and TRBJ2-5, is DVKVTQSSRYLVKRTGEKVFLECVQDMDHENMFWYRQDPGLGLRLIYFSYDVKMKEKGDIPEGYSVSREKKERFSLILESASTNQTSMYLCASSPDRGVTQYFGPGTRLLVL.

As concerns this clone: A much larger clone differs by one base, so this may be a read error. CDR3: CASSYAGELFF. CDR3 DNA: TGTGCCAGCAGTTACGCCGGGGAGCTGTTTTTT. J is TRBJ2-2 and V is TRBV6-5; the D is unclear. From germline, CDR1 is MNHEY and CDR2 SVGAGI. The CDR3 consists of 11 residues. V gave up 2 bases and J gave up 6 bases, with 1 base separating them.

The chain links TRBV7-3 to TRBJ2-1; D unresolved. Looked up from germline, CDR1 is SGHTA and CDR2 is FQGTGA. This CDR3 region has 12 residues. The V end lost 4 bases, the J end lost 10 bases, and 11 bases lay between the germline ends. CDR3 loop: CASSSYSREQFF. The CDR3 coding sequence is TGTGCCAGCAGCTCTTATAGTAGAGAGCAGTTCTTC.

This clone was detected only a few times. The chain carries TRBV9 and TRBJ2-5; D may match TRBD1 or TRBD2 (6 bases each). The CDR3 covers 16 residues. Germline CDR1 is SGDLS and CDR2 is YYNGEE. Trimming stripped 1 base from V and 7 bases from J, with 20 bases between. The CDR3 is CASSVSGAIQPGTQYF. In DNA, the CDR3 is TGTGCCAGCAGCGTATCGGGGGCGATTCAACCCGGGACCCAGTACTTC.

The rearrangement joins TRBV5-1 to TRBJ2-7, with D tentatively TRBD2 (6 bases). This CDR3 region has 16 residues. The V and J ends lost 0 bases and 0 bases respectively, with 13 bases between them. The germline CDR1 and CDR2 sequences are SGHRS and YFSETQ. The CDR3 protein is CASSLALSGHSYEQYF. As DNA, the CDR3 is TGCGCCAGCAGCTTGGCTCTAAGCGGGCACTCCTACGAGCAGTACTTC.

In DNA form, the CDR3 reads TGTGCCAGTAGTGCCAGAACGGGGCCCGAGTACCAAGAGACCCAGTACTTC. Translating gives CASSARTGPEYQETQYF. The chain combines TRBV19 with TRBJ2-5, with D tentatively TRBD1 or TRBD2 (5 bases each). Trimming cost V 5 bases and J 0 bases, with 19 bases left between them. CDR3 length: 17 amino acids. Germline CDR1 reads LNHDA; CDR2 reads SQIVND (reference sequence). Combining the CDR3 with reference TRBV19 and TRBJ2-5 gives the whole variable domain DGGITQSPKYLFRKEGQNVTLSCEQNLNHDAMYWYRQDPGQGLRLIYYSQIVNDFQKGDIAEGYSVSREKKESFPLTVTSAQKNPTAFYLCASSARTGPEYQETQYFGPGTRLLVL.

This clone was counted once. The chain recombines TRBV6-6 with TRBJ2-2; D not resolved. CDR3 length: 15 residues. V gave up 2 bases and J gave up 0 bases, with 7 bases separating them. Germline CDR1 MNHNY, CDR2 SVGAGI (reference sequence). CDR3 region: CASSYGGTNTGELFF. In DNA form, the CDR3 reads TGTGCCAGCAGTTACGGTGGGACGAACACCGGGGAGCTGTTTTTT.

The table lists this clone with a count of one. J is TRBJ1-5 and V is TRBV6-1; maybe TRBD1 (5 bases). The CDR3 runs to 13 residues. V lost 1 base and J 5 bases, leaving 6 bases between the germline ends. Germline V CDR1 and CDR2: MNHNS, SASEGT. CDR3 protein: CASSEGGYQPQHF. The CDR3 DNA reads TGTGCCAGCAGTGAAGGGGGCTATCAGCCCCAGCATTTT.

This clone was seen ten or more times. The chain uses TRBV29-1 and TRBJ2-5; 7 positions agree with TRBD2. The CDR3 contains 14 residues. CDR1 and CDR2 from the germline V gene are SQVTM and ANQGSEA. Trimming removed 2 bases from V and 6 bases from J; junction bases left unmatched: 9. The CDR3 bases are TGCAGCGTTGAATCCCGCGGGAGTTTACAGACCCAGTACTTC. It translates to CSVESRGSLQTQYF.

This clone was recorded once. The rearrangement joins TRBV4-1 to TRBJ2-5, with 7 bases matching TRBD2. V lost 0 bases, J lost 4 bases, and 11 bases stayed unmatched. The CDR3 is made up of 17 amino acids. CDR1 and CDR2 from the germline V gene are MGHRA and YSYEKL. CDR3 nucleotides: TGCGCCAGCAGCCAAGATCTAAGGGCTAGCGGAGGAGAGACCCAGTACTTC. Translation: CASSQDLRASGGETQYF.

This chain connects TRBV5-4 to TRBJ1-4; D might be TRBD1 (6 bases). The V end lost 3 bases, the J end lost 3 bases, and 12 bases lay between the germline ends. The length of the CDR3 is 15 residues. Germline CDR1 reads SGHNT; CDR2 reads YYREEE (reference sequence). CDR3 amino acids: CASSSQGVANEKLFF. CDR3 DNA: TGTGCCAGCAGCTCACAGGGAGTAGCTAATGAAAAACTGTTTTTT.

The rearrangement links TRBV7-9 to TRBJ1-5; D is unresolved. Trimming took off 3 bases at V and 10 bases at J, with 13 bases between the two ends. The CDR3 length is 13 residues. Per germline, CDR1 SEHNR and CDR2 FQNEAQ (reference sequence). CDR3 region: CASSFYDLGPQHF. The CDR3 DNA sequence: TGTGCCAGCAGCTTCTATGACCTCGGACCCCAGCATTTT. The variable domain in full, completed from reference TRBV7-9 and TRBJ1-5, reads DTGVSQNPRHKITKRGQNVTFRCDPISEHNRLYWYRQTLGQGPEFLTYFQNEAQLEKSRLLSDRFSAERPKGSFSTLEIQRTEQGDSAMYLCASSFYDLGPQHFGDGTRLSIL.

Turning to this clone: Other DNA sequences in the same sample also yield this CDR3. CDR3 bases: TGTGCCAGCTCACCGCCGGGAGGTCGTACCGACAATGAGCAGTTCTTC. Translating it yields CASSPPGGRTDNEQFF. The chain links TRBV18 to TRBJ2-1, with 7 bases matching TRBD2. CDR3 length equals 16 residues. V shed 3 bases and J 5 bases; nucleotides not matched to a gene: 10. Looked up from germline, CDR1 is KGHSH and CDR2 is LQKENI.

The chain has TRBV2 and TRBJ2-3; 10 bases agree with TRBD2. V shed 5 bases and J 0 bases; nucleotides not matched to a gene: 8. The length of the CDR3 is 17 residues. Germline CDR1 SNHLY, CDR2 FYNNEI. CDR3 sequence (DNA): TGTGCCAGCAGTCCTAGCGGGAGAGCCTCTAGCACAGATACGCAGTATTTT. Translated: CASSPSGRASSTDTQYF.

This clone has more than one count but fewer than ten. The chain has TRBV28 and TRBJ2-1; tentatively, D is TRBD2 (6 bases). The CDR3 totals 16 residues. Trimming cost V 6 bases and J 1 base, with 16 bases left between them. The germline V gene encodes CDR1 MDHEN and CDR2 SYDVKM. CDR3 DNA: TGTGCCAGCAGACCGGGATGGGGGGTTTCCTACAATGAGCAGTTCTTC. Translation gives CASRPGWGVSYNEQFF.

This chain links TRBV4-1 with TRBJ2-7; 7 nucleotides match TRBD1. Germline loops: CDR1 MGHRA, CDR2 YSYEKL. The V and J ends lost 4 bases and 4 bases, in that order; junction bases with no gene match: 13. The CDR3 extends over 16 amino acids. CDR3 sequence reads: CASSRIFRDRAYEQYF. For the CDR3, the DNA is TGCGCCAGCAGCCGCATATTCCGGGACAGAGCTTACGAGCAGTACTTC.